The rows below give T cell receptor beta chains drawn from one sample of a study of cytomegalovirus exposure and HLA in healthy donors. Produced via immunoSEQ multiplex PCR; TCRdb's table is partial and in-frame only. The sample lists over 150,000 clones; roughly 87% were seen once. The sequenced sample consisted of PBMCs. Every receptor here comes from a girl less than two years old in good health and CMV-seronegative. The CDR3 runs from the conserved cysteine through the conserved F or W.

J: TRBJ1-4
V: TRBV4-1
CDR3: CASSQVQLDNEKLFF

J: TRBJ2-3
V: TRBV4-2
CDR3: CASSQEVAVRSTDTQYF

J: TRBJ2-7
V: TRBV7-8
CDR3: CASSLVSLAGALYYEQYF

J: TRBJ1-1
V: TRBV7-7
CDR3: CASSPGLNTEAFF

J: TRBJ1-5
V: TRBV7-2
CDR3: CASSPGQICYSNQPQHF

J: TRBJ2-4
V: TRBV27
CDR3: CASSLSRVSKNIQYF

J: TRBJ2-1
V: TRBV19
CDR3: CASSIIRGGYNEQFF

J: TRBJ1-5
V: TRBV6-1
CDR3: CASSESLNQPQHF

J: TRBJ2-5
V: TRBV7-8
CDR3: CASSYLPQGTEETQYF

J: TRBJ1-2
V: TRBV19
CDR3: CASSASTPGHPNGYTF

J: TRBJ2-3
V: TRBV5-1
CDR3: CASSLASGRTYSTDTQYF

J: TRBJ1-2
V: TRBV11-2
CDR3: CASSNRPGQGEYGYTF

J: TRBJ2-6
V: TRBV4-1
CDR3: CASSQDPGGSGANVLTF

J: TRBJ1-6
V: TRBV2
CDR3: CASSVLGAGVYSPLHF

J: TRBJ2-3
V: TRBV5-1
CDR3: CASSLGGGASTDTQYF

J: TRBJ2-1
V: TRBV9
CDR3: CASSARHDLNEQFF

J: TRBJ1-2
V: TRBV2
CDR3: CASSEARDRVRGLANYGYTF

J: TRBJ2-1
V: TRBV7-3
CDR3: CASSPHREGRGEQFF

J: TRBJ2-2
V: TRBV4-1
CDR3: CASRRLAERGGELFF

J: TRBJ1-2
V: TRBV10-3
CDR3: CAISEYPTGNYGYTF

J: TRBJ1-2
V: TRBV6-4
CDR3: CASSADVGGYGYTF

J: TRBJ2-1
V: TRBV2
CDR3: CASRELASSYNEQFF

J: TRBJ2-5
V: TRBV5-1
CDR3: CASSLQREETQYF

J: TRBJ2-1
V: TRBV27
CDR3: CASSLSPTTGVRYNEQFF

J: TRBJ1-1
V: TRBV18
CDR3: CASSQAGGMNTEAFF

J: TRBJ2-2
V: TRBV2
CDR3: CASSETGNTGELFF

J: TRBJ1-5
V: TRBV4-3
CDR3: CASSQDLAGRQPQHF

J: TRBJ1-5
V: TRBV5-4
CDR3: CASSLGRDRVVQPQHF

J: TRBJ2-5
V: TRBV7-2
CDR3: CASTAERNQETQYF

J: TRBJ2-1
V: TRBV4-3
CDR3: CASSQGEWGRAPNEQFF

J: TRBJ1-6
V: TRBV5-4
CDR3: CASTLQGPNSPLHF

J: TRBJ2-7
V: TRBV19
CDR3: CASSGTSYEQYF

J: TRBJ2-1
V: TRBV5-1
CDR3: CASSGGLAQYNEQFF

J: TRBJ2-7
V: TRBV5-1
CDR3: CASSPGNSYEQYF

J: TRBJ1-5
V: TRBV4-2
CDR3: CASSQGVSPLTGANQPQHF

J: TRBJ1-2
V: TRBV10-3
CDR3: CAISEIRGTGKSLGYGYTF

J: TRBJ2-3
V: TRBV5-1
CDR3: CASSPGQVKDTQYF

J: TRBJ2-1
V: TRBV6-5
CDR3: CASSSLTGSSYNEQFF

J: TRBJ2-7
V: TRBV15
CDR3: CATSEYVGLAFSEQYF

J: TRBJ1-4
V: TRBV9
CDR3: CASSVEAAATNEKLFF

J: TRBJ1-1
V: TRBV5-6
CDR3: CASSLLGGGTEAFF

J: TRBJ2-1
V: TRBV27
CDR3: CASSSMGDGTPYNEQFF

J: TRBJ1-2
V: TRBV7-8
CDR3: CASSLSLKGAYGYTF

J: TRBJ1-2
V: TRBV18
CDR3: CASSPRVPGERDYGYTF

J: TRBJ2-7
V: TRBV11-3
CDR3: CASSLVPGDGCPKNYEQYF

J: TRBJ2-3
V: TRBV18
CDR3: CASSPSPPGNPASTDTQYF

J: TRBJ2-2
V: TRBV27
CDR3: CASSLLRSVAGELFF

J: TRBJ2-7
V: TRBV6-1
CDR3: CASSESYGSSYEQYF

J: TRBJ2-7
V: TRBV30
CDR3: CAWRLTQIGEQYF

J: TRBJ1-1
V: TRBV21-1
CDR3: CASSTRDRGVDYTEAFF

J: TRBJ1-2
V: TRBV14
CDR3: CASSQGQHYGYTF

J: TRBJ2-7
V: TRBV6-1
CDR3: CASSTSGPYEQYF

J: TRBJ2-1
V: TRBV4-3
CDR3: CASSQTSGGSEQFF

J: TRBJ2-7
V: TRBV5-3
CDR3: CARSHNYEQYF

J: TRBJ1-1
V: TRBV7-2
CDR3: CASSRTRGWGGTEAFF

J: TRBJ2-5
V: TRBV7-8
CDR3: CASSLGLAEETQYF